This TCR delta chain originates from a study of γδ T cells in repeated Plasmodium falciparum infection. For the study at large: Four controlled malaria infections with P. falciparum NF54 spanned roughly 590 days.

Gammadelta T cells were flow-sorted from PBMC into Vgamma9/Vdelta2+ and Vdelta2-negative populations for bulk analysis. This clone was seen more than once but under ten times. The protein held in TCRdb is that of a much larger clone and does not match this DNA's translation at residue 13, likely because of a read error; the protein shown is translated from the DNA. V dropped 1 base and J dropped 3; count of bases not matched to a gene: 14. The germline gives CDR1 TSWWSYY, CDR2 QGS. This CDR3 contains 19 residues. With CATT, TCRdb re-called clones from the multiplex PCR reads. Among 85,000 to 90,000 delta-chain clones listed, roughly 1.4% were seen once.

The TCR sequence derives from a pool of human donors (malaria-infected and uninfected, not separated). Sequenced sample: gamma-delta T cells from blood. V and J are TRDV1 and TRDJ1; 10 bases line up with TRDD3. CDR3 sequence reads: CALGERDFLLGDPSDKLIF. DNA for the CDR3: TGTGCTCTTGGGGAACGAGACTTCCTACTGGGGGATCCTTCCGATAAACTCATCTTT.